This TCR beta chain was recovered during a study of T cell repertoires in cytomegalovirus infection. Looking at the study overall: Public TCR beta signatures marked donors with CMV infection and the matching HLA.

TCRdb processed the reads anew with MiXCR; each CDR3 protein has one entry. The table includes a few hundred thousand distinct CDR3 sequences, approximately 9.5% detected once. This CDR3 contains 12 residues. CDR1 MNHEY and CDR2 SVGEGT come from the germline V gene. The V gene lost 2 bases and the J gene lost 7 bases, with 8 bases spanning the gap. Whole-study findings and limits: The response measured ex vivo was dominated by TCR beta clonotypes (HLA-C-restricted and CMV-specific). Cumulative public TCR beta family frequency identified carriers of CMV plus the relevant HLA.

This clonotype was recorded many times. Its antigen is currently unknown. This TCR was recovered from a human donor in good health (CMV status not recorded). Some clones in this sample may be carry-over from other donors' samples. The gene calls are TRBV6-2 or TRBV6-3 and TRBJ1-1; D unresolved. Sequencing was performed on PBMCs. The CDR3 here is CASSYAQIEAFF. The CDR3 DNA follows: TGTGCCAGCAGTTACGCCCAGATTGAAGCTTTCTTT.